What follows is one T cell receptor (beta chain) and its context. This clonotype was seen a handful of times. Its antigen is not yet known. Base qualities are not at hand, and no much larger clone is one base apart. Trimming takes 4 bases off V and 3 bases off J; junction bases not matched to a gene: 9. CDR1 and CDR2, looked up from the germline V gene, are SGHTS and YDEGEE. The CDR3 numbers 15 residues from cysteine through phenylalanine. Only the CDR3 region is kept as DNA, spanning 45 bases read in frame from base 1. This entry comes from a study of identical twins (dated by TCRdb to 2015 to 2016). For the wider study: To test whether fetal clonotypes persist, this study deep-sequenced TCR alpha and beta repertoires from monozygotic twins, from unrelated adults of various ages, and from cord blood. To rule out contamination, the twin experiments were replicated at different times with different library preparation protocols. Summary of the overall study and its limitations: Compared with coincidental sharing between unrelated individuals, an excess of low generation-probability sequences was observed among out-of-frame TCR alpha sequences shared between twins. The excess sharing between twins in beta out-of-frame sequences was weaker because fewer shared sequences reduced the signal-to-noise ratio. Abundant cord blood beta clonotypes carried fewer insertions; young adult naive repertoires showed a weaker similar trend, while memory repertoires showed none. Conclusions relied on cross-sectional statistical analysis, since the same donors could not be followed over many years. In monozygotic twins, recombination models systematically underestimated out-of-frame TCR alpha sharing, but the models matched the sharing seen between unrelated individuals. Invariant T cells such as MAIT and iNKT could partly confound zero-insertion analyses, although diverse VJ usage argued against such confounding for most clonotypes.

Only healthy Caucasian donors were included. Miltenyi CD45RO+ enrichment and human naive T-cell isolation kits were used to isolate memory (CD45RO+) and naive T cells from PBMC. The library was generated by 5' RACE. The instrument was an Illumina HiSeq 2000. A universal primer binding site was introduced by template switching, and a unique molecular identifier was present in the final cDNA, enabling accurate counting of TCR cDNA molecules. Specific primers in the conserved constant-segment region were used to synthesize first-strand cDNA for TCR alpha and beta chains. To control for contamination, every cDNA library was double barcoded, receiving both a SMART-Mk sample barcode and Illumina barcodes. TruSeq adapter sequences and Illumina sample barcodes were added in two successive PCR steps. TCR alpha and beta cDNA libraries were sequenced on the Illumina HiSeq platform with custom primers. From the authors' description of their analysis: MiGEC was used to process raw reads and extract unique molecular identifiers, and MiXCR was used to find CDR3 positions. For each individual, recombination models were inferred using an EM algorithm with the repgenHMM and IGoR tools. Shared clonotypes were analyzed with the tcR package in R, and sharing was normalized by the product of cloneset sizes. To study raw recombination free of thymic and clonal selection effects, out-of-frame nonproductive sequences were analyzed. The public reads were quality trimmed at Q25 with fastp and then assembled into clones with MiXCR by TCRdb, keeping productive beta chains. Rows with one shared CDR3 protein collapse into an entry with the most common genes and DNA. What appears here as the V and J calls and clone size reflects TCRdb's work, not the paper's. Across this sample there are about 240,000 distinct CDR3 sequences, with roughly a tenth seen only once. In total, the top ten clones hold about a tenth of the sample.

Sequencing was carried out using memory T cells sorted from blood. Read against the paper, the sample's cell subset or site label means: CD45RO+ enriched T cells. The receptor's source is a man aged 45-60 years in good health. Rearrangement joined TRBV5-8 to TRBJ2-7; a stretch of 8 junction bases matches TRBD2. The CDR3 protein is CASSPGGGFVYEQYF. The nucleotide sequence reads as follows: TGTGCCAGCAGCCCCGGGGGGGGGTTCGTCTACGAGCAGTACTTC.